Listed below are T cell receptor beta chains from one sample, sequenced in a study of T cell repertoires in cytomegalovirus infection. TCRdb itself ran the reads through MiXCR, one entry per CDR3 protein. The table records some 270,000 distinct CDR3 sequences, about a sixth of them present only once. The sequenced material came from CD8+ T cells from PBMCs. The source of these receptors is a human donor in good health (CMV status not recorded). Some clones in this sample may be carry-over from other donors' samples. The CDR3 runs from the conserved cysteine through the conserved F or W.

v_gene,j_gene,CDR3aa
TRBV10-3,TRBJ2-7,CAIAGPSYEQYF
TRBV5-6,TRBJ1-1,CASSPWGGETEAFF
TRBV7-6,TRBJ2-3,CASSFSGGATDTQYF
TRBV5-6,TRBJ2-1,CASSLGSLAGGPNEQFF
TRBV5-6,TRBJ1-5,CASSLVGQSSNQPQHF
TRBV28,TRBJ2-1,CASSLLGQNYNEQFF
TRBV28,TRBJ2-2,CASRSARYTGELFF
TRBV20-1,TRBJ2-7,CSARDWTSGGSYSYEQYF
TRBV27,TRBJ2-1,CASSALAGGHRSYNEQFF
TRBV7-6,TRBJ1-1,CASSLGTAGVTEAFF
TRBV7-9,TRBJ2-1,CASSLRTSGGVHEQFF
TRBV7-3,TRBJ1-1,CASSLRVLLTHGDTEAFF
TRBV28,TRBJ1-4,CASSLVDTGPQLFF
TRBV7-9,TRBJ1-3,CASRTDYPSGNTIYF
TRBV29-1,TRBJ2-7,CSFTGTEYEQYF
TRBV20-1,TRBJ1-6,CSADGTAFYNSPLHF
TRBV6-2/TRBV6-3,TRBJ2-7,CASRLLENSAYEQYF
TRBV6-2/TRBV6-3,TRBJ2-2,CASTNVVHSNTGELFF
TRBV28,TRBJ2-7,CASRPGLRSYEQYF
TRBV7-3,TRBJ1-1,CASSLKQSNTEAFF
TRBV7-9,TRBJ1-1,CASSTRAQVNTEAFF
TRBV28,TRBJ2-7,CASSNHGPYEQYF
TRBV28,TRBJ1-1,CASSFRNEAFF
TRBV6-1,TRBJ2-3,CATVGGQKRFHHTDTQYF
TRBV12-5,TRBJ2-6,CASGPAVAGRSSGANVLTF
TRBV24-1,TRBJ2-1,CATSEVGTPNEQFF
TRBV4-1,TRBJ1-2,CASSQQEGTDYGYTF
TRBV6-5,TRBJ2-2,CATAGLAGGLNTGELFF
TRBV7-4,TRBJ1-6,CASSLAGTGVSPLHF
TRBV7-9,TRBJ2-6,CASSQEGRARSGANVLTF
TRBV13,TRBJ2-5,CASSPRVAARTQYF
TRBV20-1,TRBJ2-1,CSASSGQGNIDEQFF
TRBV19,TRBJ2-1,CASSILAVRAYNEQFF
TRBV5-1,TRBJ2-1,CASSASGGVAYNEQFF
TRBV7-9,TRBJ1-2,CASSNPWQSNYGYTF
TRBV10-3,TRBJ1-4,CAISDGTGNGANEKLFF
TRBV12-3/TRBV12-4,TRBJ1-1,CASSLQGAGPEAFF
TRBV9,TRBJ1-6,CASSAQGTRNSPLHF
TRBV27,TRBJ2-1,CASRHRRGDVYNEQFF
TRBV13,TRBJ1-5,CASAPGRNQPQHF
TRBV28,TRBJ1-5,CASSFEPGGQPQHF
TRBV12-3/TRBV12-4,TRBJ2-5,CASSPGAVETQYF
TRBV27,TRBJ2-7,CASSPIGGGSYEQYF
TRBV12-3/TRBV12-4,TRBJ1-2,CASSWTGEDGYTF